This note documents a single T cell receptor (beta chain) sequence. This clone showed up just once. What antigen it recognizes has not been identified. Base qualities are not provided; no much larger clone lies one nucleotide away. This entry is derived from a study of blood T cell repertoires in COVID-19 (TCRdb year 2020). Study-wide context: Collaborator samples came from the United States, Italy and Spain and covered acute and convalescent phases of COVID-19. The prospective study material was composed of cDNA or gDNA derived from T cells, B-cell-depleted T cells, or PBMCs. The dataset comprised deeply sampled blood TCRbeta repertoires from subjects exposed to, actively infected with, or recovered from COVID-19. The repertoires were released in a freely available public database meant as a resource for research on the immune response to SARS-CoV-2. Samples were obtained from the ongoing ImmuneRACE study (first 160 participants) and from some 1,300 subjects provided by 6 global collaborators. A de-identified subject ID, COVID-19 status, age in years and sex were almost always included in the sample metadata. HLA class I and class II types, where available, came from metadata supplied by the sample provider rather than from assay-based typing.

Study-wide conclusions, independent of this receptor: How much clinical and demographic metadata was included differed by source and by participant, and the metadata was provided uncurated.

The CDR3 spans 13 residues, from the cysteine through the phenylalanine. Of all the DNA, just the CDR3 is kept, 39 bases in frame from base 1. Trimming at the junction amounts to 0 bases on V and 6 bases on J, and the germline ends lie 11 bases apart. CDR1 and CDR2 are drawn from the germline V gene (reference sequence): GTSNPN, SVGIG. At one collaborating source in Seattle, patients were enrolled during active infection and were followed longitudinally through the course of disease. Collaborating institutions collected whole blood in K2EDTA tubes following their own protocols. For TCRbeta analysis, collaborators shipped samples as frozen whole blood, isolated PBMCs, or DNA extracted from either of those sample types. TCRbeta CDR3 regions were amplified from genomic DNA using the immunoSEQ Assay, a bias-controlled multiplex PCR. Per the source publication's procedure: The number of nucleated cells in each sample was estimated by amplification of reference gene primers within the assay. To quantify the absolute abundance of each unique TCRbeta CDR3 rearrangement, sequence reads were collapsed and filtered. For each sample, productive Simpson clonality was calculated as the square root of Simpson's diversity index over productive rearrangements. The clones in this table, taken by TCRdb from immuneACCESS, are in-frame only. Not every clone is retained; where verified, under half of the shortfall comes from an unresolved V gene, and the cause of the rest is unknown. V, J and clone size derive from that table, while D and trimming were established from the DNA sequence. The sample yields just over 300,000 clones; roughly 90% were counted once. The top ten clonotypes cover 1.8% of the sample.

The sequencing input was peripheral blood. The receptor's source is a woman in her thirties with COVID-19, enrolled during active disease. The V gene is TRBV30 and the J gene is TRBJ1-1, and perhaps TRBD1 as D gene, on 5 matching bases. The CDR3 protein sequence reads: CAWSVGGVAEAFF. The DNA sequence follows: TGTGCCTGGAGTGTGGGGGGTGTCGCTGAAGCTTTCTTT.